This section outlines one T cell receptor (beta chain) sequence together with its context. No cognate antigen has been identified for it. The input lacks base qualities; no much larger clone sits a single base away. The data stem from a study of blood T cell repertoires in COVID-19 (dated by TCRdb to the early 2020s). At the level of the whole study: Samples covering the acute and convalescent phases of COVID-19 were provided by collaborators in the United States, Italy and Spain. The material from the prospective study consisted of cDNA or gDNA derived from T cells, B-cell-depleted T cells, or PBMCs. The dataset comprised deeply sampled blood TCRbeta repertoires from subjects exposed to, actively infected with, or recovered from COVID-19. The repertoires were released in a freely available public database intended as a resource for research on the immune response to SARS-CoV-2. The samples were drawn from the first 160 participants of the ongoing ImmuneRACE study and from 1,254 subjects provided by 6 global collaborators. A de-identified subject ID, COVID-19 status, age in years and sex were almost always included in the sample metadata. Where available, HLA class I and class II types were obtained from metadata supplied by the sample provider rather than from assay-based typing.

What the authors observed across the whole study: The quantity of clinical and demographic metadata differed by source and by participant and was supplied without curation.

One collaborating source in Seattle enrolled patients during active infection and followed them longitudinally through the course of disease. The collaborating institutions used their own protocols to collect whole blood in K2EDTA tubes. For TCRbeta analysis, collaborators shipped samples as frozen whole blood, isolated PBMCs, or DNA extracted from either of those sample types. The immunoSEQ Assay, a bias-controlled multiplex PCR, was used to amplify TCRbeta CDR3 regions from genomic DNA. Concerning the study's data processing: The number of nucleated cells in each sample was estimated from the amplification of reference gene primers within the assay. To quantify the absolute abundance of each unique TCRbeta CDR3 rearrangement, sequence reads were collapsed and filtered. For each sample, productive Simpson clonality was calculated by taking the square root of Simpson's diversity index across productive rearrangements. Imported from immuneACCESS, the table was reduced by TCRdb to in-frame sequences with V and J called. These copies leave out some clones; in studies compared against another copy, an unresolved V gene accounts for under half, and the cause of the remainder is not known. V and J calls and clone size are those listed in that table; D and trimming were worked out from the DNA. The sample yields approximately 210,000 clones; about 95% were counted once. The ten most abundant clones make up roughly 0.76% of the sample.

The source is a man aged 30 to 45 with COVID-19, enrolled during active disease. Source material: peripheral blood.

CDR3 region: CASSGTPDQPQHF. The DNA sequence is TGTGCCAGCAGCGGGACACCCGATCAGCCCCAGCATTTT. In this chain, TRBV5-5 is recombined with TRBJ1-5; matching of 6 bases hints at TRBD1 as the D gene. CDR1 and CDR2, looked up from the germline V gene (reference sequence), are SGHKS and YYEKEE. The CDR3 starts with the cysteine, ends with the phenylalanine, and has 13 residues. Only CDR3 DNA is held: 39 bases, read in frame from base 1. The junction carries 10 bases between V and J, which are trimmed by 4 bases and 5 bases respectively.